The TCR beta chain under discussion was sequenced for a study of cytomegalovirus exposure and HLA in healthy donors (dated by TCRdb to the late 2010s). Regarding the study in general: An earlier analysis of fewer than 750 of the donors reported 250 to 300 Gb of sequence data and around 120 million unique TCR beta sequences obtained from about 180 million T cells. Rather than using new phenotypic data, the later analysis identified candidate immune exposures from TCR beta sequences and from how often those sequences occurred across donors. Four to six DR-DQ haplotypes were handled as single units for association and clustering, since linkage in the cohort was strong. The genetic ancestry cluster associated with self-reported Caucasian donors included 70% to 85% of the approximately 430 genotyped donors. A separate validation cohort of about 110 different subjects was used in addition to the approximately 640-subject first cohort. Typing coverage differed by locus: A, B, C, DRB1 and DQB1 were typed in roughly 629-630 donors, DQA1 in about 500, DPA1 in nearly 610, and DPB1 in around 440. Every repertoire in the discovery cohort had been generated on one and the same sequencing platform. Among 398 genotyped donors of the cohort, an average of roughly 230,000 unique TCR beta nucleotide sequences was sequenced per donor, of which 15% to 20% were non-productive. To study patterns of TCR occurrence, a later analysis re-analyzed previously published TCR beta repertoires from 666 donors and added high-resolution HLA genotyping. A later genetic analysis used genome-wide SNP genotypes for about 55% of the 666 donors, treating that subset as a discovery cohort. Using immunosequencing, the study profiled T cell repertoires from around 680 subjects and related those repertoires to cytomegalovirus serostatus. Class I and class II HLA loci were covered by the typing at four-digit resolution. High-throughput TCR immunosequencing, statistical association of individual TCRs with disease status, and machine learning were combined to predict cytomegalovirus infection status. To decide whether each TCR beta V gene segment behaved as functional or pseudogenic, an earlier analysis of 587 of the donors relied on high-throughput TCR beta sequencing. Alongside the repertoire data, information on donor age, sex, ethnicity and CMV serostatus was compiled. The study aimed to test whether cataloging public T cell receptors could reveal signatures of past pathogen exposure. An early release that covered fewer than 750 HLA-typed donors contained about 290 gigabases of sequencing data and 85 million to 100 million unique TCR sequences.

Of note for this clone: Its antigen is unknown. No per-base quality is available; no much larger clone lies one base away.

Reading from cysteine to phenylalanine, the CDR3 counts 18 amino acids. Only the CDR3 part of the read is kept: 54 bases, read in frame from the first base. The germline V gene specifies SGHVS as CDR1 and FQNEAQ as CDR2. Clipping removes 2 bases from V and 0 bases from J, with 9 as the unmatched junction base count. In total, 600 or so healthy bone marrow donors made up the cohort. All cohort members were sampled while nominally healthy, although unrecorded immune exposures were likely present. The donor tested CMV seropositive and was one of the 289 seropositive cohort members. A peripheral blood sample was collected from each donor, and TCR beta sequencing was performed on peripheral blood mononuclear cells. The Qiagen DNeasy Blood Extraction Kit was used to extract genomic DNA from the blood cell samples. Receptors were amplified or captured by the immunoSEQ multiplex PCR assay. The multiplex PCR relied on a mix of 60 forward primers for TCR Vbeta segments and 13 reverse primers for TCR Jbeta segments. The CDR3 region of rearranged TCR beta genes was amplified from genomic DNA by a multiplex PCR assay. The Illumina HiSeq System was used to sequence the amplified TCR beta libraries as 87-base-pair reads. In the authors' own workflow: A later analysis counted 75 million to 100 million unique TCR beta chains across the 700 or so repertoires, and some 11 million of these chains were shared by at least two donors. To remove PCR and sequencing errors, raw reads were error-corrected and collapsed into unique sequences using a nearest-neighbor algorithm that merged closely related sequences. V, D and J gene segments were assigned by aligning CDR3 sequences to IMGT reference sequences. For a sequence to be retained, a match of at least six nucleotides to both a V gene segment and a J gene segment was required. A rearrangement was called productive if the CDR3 had no stop codons and remained in frame with V and J, and every other rearrangement was called non-productive. Following IMGT convention, CDR3 was defined as the stretch from the second conserved V-encoded cysteine up to the conserved J-encoded phenylalanine. In an earlier analysis of approximately 590 of the donors, sequences lacking an unambiguous match to a single V gene segment were excluded. An earlier analysis of some 500 of the donors classified V segments as functional when productive rearrangements were above 56.7% and as segregating when the standard deviation between donors was above 5%. A statistical classification framework was developed to diagnose cytomegalovirus status using the catalog of TCR beta chain sequences. A later analysis assigned V and J genes by comparing TCR nucleotide sequences with IMGT/GENE-DB human TR gene sequences. A later analysis assigned CDR3 sequences and most-parsimonious VDJ recombination scenarios with the TCRdist pipeline. In a later analysis, each TCR beta chain was defined by its CDR3 amino acid sequence together with its V-gene family, and reads without a unique V-gene family were excluded. A later analysis removed several hundred highly shared, low-generation-probability nucleotide sequences to deal with suspected cross-contamination and a sequencing artifact. In a later analysis, a clonal expansion index for each public chain was calculated from normalized within-repertoire ranks of inferred template counts. In a later analysis, generation probabilities were computed using a VDJ recombination model fitted to out-of-frame rearrangements, and the results were checked against IGoR. Hypergeometric tests were used in a later analysis to score TCR-TCR, TCR-HLA and TCR-CMV co-occurrence, with a repertoire-size bias correction applied to the TCR pairs. To estimate false discovery rates, a later analysis permuted the HLA or CMV assignments 20 times. In a later analysis, co-occurring TCRs were grouped using DBSCAN, with TCRdist sequence similarity added in when clustering inside HLA-allele-positive subsets. Repertoires with fewer than 30,000 or more than 120,000 public chains, plus five repertoires with anomalous nucleotide sharing, were excluded from co-occurrence clustering. TCRdb's version of the immuneACCESS table is confined to in-frame rearrangements and falls short of the full clone set. An unresolved V gene accounts for under half of the shortfall where checked; the remainder is of unknown origin. V, J and clone size are taken as reported in that table, and D and trimming were inferred from the DNA itself. Present in this sample are tens of thousands of clones, around 76% of which were seen just once. The biggest ten clones account for less than 7% of the sample.

Study-level results and caveats: The 87-base-pair reads could not distinguish some IMGT-functional V segments, including TRBV6-2 and TRBV6-3, so those segments were excluded. In vitro tests confirmed that a few of the cytomegalovirus-associated TCR beta chains recognize cytomegalovirus antigens. A further reported finding was that TCR beta sequences accurately predicted the HLA-A and HLA-B alleles for most subjects in the first cohort. A later analysis found that most CMV-associated TCR beta chains appeared HLA-restricted, with HLA associations seemingly driven largely by CMV exposure. In this cohort, only TCR beta chains were sequenced, and detectable features were limited by the absence of alpha or paired-chain data. In a later analysis, the rate of TCR association differed among HLA loci, with DRB1 alleles having the most associated TCRs and HLA-C alleles having the fewest. Correlated functional status among segregating V segments might be attributable to linkage disequilibrium, but an unknown experimental factor could not be ruled out. The study listed 164 TCR beta chains as associated with cytomegalovirus. Roughly uniform sequencing depth across donors was assumed in presence/absence analyses, although this assumption may not hold. In a later analysis, several top co-occurrence clusters were reported to appear linked to parvovirus B19, influenza, CMV and Epstein-Barr virus. HLA typing was unavailable for some donors at each locus, so association tests used only the typed subset. In an earlier analysis of around 500 of the donors, most TCR beta V segments appeared in productive rearrangements about 90% or about 30% of the time, broadly matching IMGT annotations. A later analysis found that HLA-associated TCR beta chains were more clonally expanded and had lower generation probabilities than equally common non-associated chains. When HLA alleles, especially DR and DQ, strongly co-occurred, TCR associations were difficult to assign to individual alleles. In both the original and validation cohorts, the classifier was reported to diagnose cytomegalovirus status with high specificity and sensitivity. The authors suggested that the approach could potentially be extended to other disease states and immunological phenotypes. According to a later genetic analysis, donors in an Asian-associated ancestry cluster had fewer N-insertions in productive TCRs than the approximately 690-donor mean. An association between a missense DCLRE1C variant and V-gene and J-gene trimming of TCR beta chains was found in a later genetic analysis and replicated in an independent cohort. For the cohort, immune exposure information was limited to CMV serostatus. Specific HLA alleles were associated with 15,000 to 20,000 TCR beta sequences at a false discovery rate of 0.05 in a later analysis. A cluster of highly shared sequence variants was judged likely to be a technical artifact of the sequencing pipeline. Roughly 15 rarely observed V segments, including chromosome 9 orphons, were excluded from the earlier analysis of about 610 of the donors because counts were too low. While some public TCRs were present in many individuals, most TCR sequences turned up only very rarely across donors.

The origin of this receptor is a male donor in good health and CMV-seropositive. Sequencing used PBMCs. This chain joins TRBV7-8 to TRBJ1-5; TRBD1 aligns with 8 central bases. The nucleotide sequence reads as follows: TGTGCCAGCAGCTTAAGGACAGGGAGGGGGTATAGCAATCAGCCCCAGCATTTT. Its protein is CASSLRTGRGYSNQPQHF.